This entry lists 26 T cell receptor beta chains sequenced from one sample in a study of Graves' ophthalmopathy and Graves' hyperthyroidism. Amplification of TCR beta CDR3 regions used RNA transcripts. Second-round multiplex PCR came after a first-round RT-PCR that employed HTBI primers. From the multiplex PCR reads, TCRdb called clonotypes with MiXCR, one entry per CDR3 protein. This sample has hundreds of thousands of distinct CDR3 sequences, with over 20% found just once. Sample: peripheral blood. The receptors originated from a woman aged 18-29 years with stable Graves' hyperthyroidism.

This clonotype was seen ten or more times. V usage is TRBV7-2 and J usage is TRBJ2-5, with a possible D match to TRBD2 (6 bases). Germline CDR1 SGHTA, CDR2 FQGNSA. Trimming stripped 4 bases from V and 1 base from J, with 10 bases between. The CDR3 is made up of 14 amino acids. CDR3 nucleotide sequence: TGTGCCAGCAGCTCCAGGACTACCCAAGAGACCCAGTACTTC. It encodes CASSSRTTQETQYF.

With respect to this clonotype: The junction shows a germline mismatch at one end, possibly a read error. The J gene is TRBJ2-5, the V gene TRBV7-7; a possible D gene is TRBD2 (5 bases). CDR3 length: 16 residues. The germline CDR1 and CDR2 sequences are SSHAT and FNYEAQ (reference sequence). CDR3 nucleotide sequence: TGTGCTAGCAGCCCCGGATCGACTCCTGGAGGAGAGACCCAGTACTTC. The encoded protein is CASSPGSTPGGETQYF.

Ten or more counts support this clonotype. V is TRBV7-2 and J is TRBJ2-7, with 9 bases fitting TRBD2. This CDR3 is 15 amino acids long. Germline-derived CDR1 and CDR2 are SGHTA and FQGNSA. V dropped 6 bases and J dropped 1; count of bases not matched to a gene: 7. The CDR3 nucleotides are TGTGCCAGCAGATACCTAGCGGGGATATCCTACGAGCAGTACTTC. Protein: CASRYLAGISYEQYF.

This clonotype was seen at least ten times. The V call is TRBV4-1, the J call TRBJ1-6, with D uncertain. Trimming removed 2 bases from V and 7 bases from J, with 12 bases in between. Germline CDR1 reads MGHRA; CDR2 reads YSYEKL. This CDR3 has 15 amino acids. CDR3 DNA: TGCGCCAGCAGCCAATCGGAGACGGGGAATTCACCCCTCCACTTT. It codes for CASSQSETGNSPLHF.

In this sample, this clonotype turned up many times. This chain uses TRBV20-1 with TRBJ2-5; 12 bases fit TRBD1. V dropped 2 bases and J dropped 4; count of bases not matched to a gene: 5. Germline V gene sequence: CDR1 DFQATT, CDR2 SNEGSKA (reference sequence). The CDR3 is 15 residues long. In DNA, the CDR3 is TGCAGTGCTAGACCGGGACAGGGGGCGGGAGAGACCCAGTACTTC. This codes for CSARPGQGAGETQYF.

On this clonotype: Given the absence of the conserved phenylalanine or tryptophan at the CDR3 end, a read error is likely. The chain joins TRBV7-6 to TRBJ2-2, with 7 bases aligning to TRBD1. The CDR3 contains 17 residues. The germline CDR1 and CDR2 sequences are SGHVS and FNYEAQ. Trimming removed 5 bases from V and 0 bases from J; junction bases left unmatched: 9. DNA of the CDR3: TGTGCCAGCAGCCCGAGACAGGGTAGAGCGAACACCGGGGAGCTGTTTTAT. Its translation is CASSPRQGRANTGELFY.

This clonotype has a count of ten or more. The chain combines TRBV12-3 or TRBV12-4 with TRBJ2-3; 8 nucleotides align to TRBD2. With 6 bases clipped from V and 5 bases from J, the junction kept 13 bases outside the gene matches. The CDR3 has 16 residues. The CDR3 loop is CASSVGASGRLDTQYF. In DNA form, the CDR3 reads TGTGCCAGCAGCGTCGGGGCTAGCGGGCGATTAGATACGCAGTATTTT.

Remarks on this clonotype: Given a much more abundant clone one base away, this may be a read error. The CDR3 does not end in the conserved phenylalanine or tryptophan, so this is likely a read error. The chain employs TRBV20-1 and TRBJ2-5, with D tentatively TRBD2 (6 bases). From germline, CDR1 is DFQATT and CDR2 SNEGSKA (reference sequence). Trimming took off 3 bases at V and 5 bases at J, with 13 bases between the two ends. The CDR3 extends over 13 amino acids. In DNA, the CDR3 is TGCAGTGCTAGGTCCGCGGGGCGGGAGACCCAGTACCTC. Protein sequence: CSARSAGRETQYL.

This clonotype showed up many times. The gene calls are TRBV4-3 and TRBJ2-7; D not resolved. The CDR3 spans 15 residues. Germline values: CDR1 LGHNA, CDR2 YSLEER. Trimming removed 0 bases from V and 1 base from J, with 10 bases in between. CDR3 protein: CASSQEQASSYEQYF. The CDR3 nucleotides are TGCGCCAGCAGCCAAGAGCAGGCATCGTCCTACGAGCAGTACTTC.

This clonotype was counted many times. V is TRBV6-5 and J is TRBJ1-3; D uncertain. Germline loops: CDR1 MNHEY, CDR2 SVGAGI. There are 12 residues in the CDR3. The germline V and J ends were trimmed by 7 bases and 3 bases, with 7 bases remaining between them. Here the CDR3 reads CASTNRGNTIYF. For the CDR3, the DNA is TGTGCCAGCACCAACCGTGGAAACACCATATATTTT.

The table lists this clonotype with many counts. V usage is TRBV30 and J usage is TRBJ1-2; D possibly corresponds to TRBD1 (6 bases). With 3 bases removed from V and 4 bases from J, the gap between germline ends came to 21 bases. Germline lookup yields CDR1 GTSNPN and CDR2 SVGIG (reference sequence). This CDR3 contains 16 residues. CDR3 protein: CAWSKTGTTRLYGYTF. In nucleotides, the CDR3 is TGTGCCTGGAGCAAAACCGGGACAACCAGACTCTATGGCTACACCTTC.

This clonotype has a count of ten or more. This chain links TRBV11-2 with TRBJ2-5; possible D gene TRBD2, 5 bases. V was clipped by 1 base and J by 5 bases, with 17 bases between them. This CDR3 is built from 16 residues. In germline, CDR1 is SGHAT, CDR2 FQNNGV. The CDR3 sequence: CASSLGFLASSETQYF. The CDR3 coding sequence is TGTGCCAGCAGCTTAGGTTTTCTGGCTTCTAGCGAGACCCAGTACTTC.

This clonotype appeared many times. The chain joins TRBV20-1 to TRBJ2-7, with D hard to call. V was cut by 3 bases and J by 5 bases, with 11 bases left in between. Germline CDR1 and CDR2: DFQATT and SNEGSKA (reference sequence). The CDR3 runs 12 residues. The CDR3 loop reads CSASGLADEQYF. The CDR3 DNA sequence: TGCAGTGCTAGCGGGTTGGCAGACGAGCAGTACTTC.

This clonotype was observed many times. V usage is TRBV7-9 and J usage is TRBJ2-5; no reliable D call. The V gene's germline CDR1 is SEHNR and CDR2 FQNEAQ (reference sequence). There are 14 residues in the CDR3. The V gene lost 1 base and the J gene lost 2 bases, with 8 bases spanning the gap. The CDR3 loop reads CASSLELSQETQYF. CDR3 nucleotide sequence: TGTGCCAGCAGCTTAGAATTATCTCAAGAGACCCAGTACTTC.

This clonotype was seen only a few times. V is TRBV7-8 and J is TRBJ2-7; 7 bases fit TRBD2. Germline CDR1 reads SGHVS; CDR2 reads FQNEAQ. Germline trimming cut 4 bases from V and 6 bases from J; bases unmatched to any gene: 12. CDR3 size: 15 residues. Written as DNA, the CDR3 is TGTGCCAGCAGCTCAAGGACTAGGGCTGATCTCGAGCAGTACTTC. Amino acids: CASSSRTRADLEQYF.

This clonotype came up many times. The chain has TRBV7-3 and TRBJ2-2; D is possibly TRBD1 (5 bases). The CDR3 extends over 15 amino acids. Germline V gene data show CDR1 as SGHTA and CDR2 as FQGTGA. V gave up 2 bases and J gave up 6 bases, with 13 bases separating them. The CDR3 sequence: CASSLLGDSPGELFF. CDR3 bases: TGTGCCAGCAGCTTATTGGGCGACAGTCCCGGGGAGCTGTTTTTT.

In its sample, this clonotype was seen many times. V and J are TRBV29-1 and TRBJ1-1, with a possible D match to TRBD1 (5 bases). Trimming took off 0 bases at V and 5 bases at J, with 7 bases between the two ends. The CDR3 has 12 residues. Germline V gene lookup returns CDR1 SQVTM and CDR2 ANQGSEA. The CDR3 nucleotides are TGCAGCGTTGAAGATCGGGGGACTGAAGCTTTCTTT. Protein sequence: CSVEDRGTEAFF.

This clonotype occurred many times. This chain links TRBV6-2 or TRBV6-3 with TRBJ2-5; D unresolved. The CDR3 sequence is 12 residues long. V lost 2 bases, J lost 5 bases, and 6 bases lay in between. Germline CDR1 and CDR2: MNHEY and SVGEGT. The CDR3 sequence: CASSYAGETQYF. CDR3 DNA sequence: TGTGCCAGCAGTTACGCTGGGGAGACCCAGTACTTC.

This clonotype was observed many times. The rearrangement uses TRBV11-2 and TRBJ1-6; D not resolved. Germline CDR1 SGHAT, CDR2 FQNNGV. The ends were cut back, 3 bases at V and 8 bases at J, with 5 bases in the middle. The CDR3 loop spans 12 amino acids. The CDR3 nucleotides are TGTGCCAGCAGCTTGTTCGATTCACCCCTCCACTTT. It specifies CASSLFDSPLHF.

The sample holds many counts of this clonotype. CDR3 sequence reads: CASSLGGGFYEQYF. CDR3 nucleotides: TGTGCCAGCAGTTTAGGCGGGGGGTTCTACGAGCAGTACTTC. The chain is built from TRBV28 and TRBJ2-7; 8 positions match TRBD2. Germline values: CDR1 MDHEN, CDR2 SYDVKM. The CDR3 consists of 14 residues. The trim removed 2 bases at V and 3 bases at J, leaving 3 bases unmatched.

This clonotype was seen at least ten times. J is TRBJ2-7 and V is TRBV27; possible D gene TRBD1, 6 bases. Trimming pared 4 bases from V and 1 base from J, leaving 11 bases between. CDR1 and CDR2 from the germline V gene are MNHEY and SMNVEV (reference sequence). The CDR3 runs 14 residues. The CDR3 bases are TGTGCCAGCAGTTACAGGGATCAGTCCTACGAGCAGTACTTC. Protein product: CASSYRDQSYEQYF.

Many counts were recorded for this clonotype. The chain links TRBV11-2 to TRBJ2-5; no definite D call. The CDR3 consists of 14 residues. Trimming took off 5 bases at V and 0 bases at J, with 10 bases between the two ends. Germline CDR1 is SGHAT and CDR2 is FQNNGV. CDR3 sequence (DNA): TGTGCCAGCAGCCCGCTTATGTACCAAGAGACCCAGTACTTC. Translating gives CASSPLMYQETQYF.

At least ten counts were recorded for this clonotype. The rearrangement links TRBV6-5 to TRBJ1-6, with D maybe TRBD1 (5 bases). Germline V gives CDR1 MNHEY, CDR2 SVGAGI. The V end was cut by 5 bases, the J end by 10 bases, with 12 bases between. This CDR3 is built from 13 residues. The CDR3 nucleotides read TGTGCCAGCAGTACCCAAAAGGGGTCACCCCTCCACTTT. It encodes CASSTQKGSPLHF.

This clonotype was detected many times. The V gene is TRBV13, the J gene TRBJ2-3; D is ambiguous. V lost 4 bases, J lost 8 bases, and 10 bases lay in between. CDR1 and CDR2 (germline): PRHDT, FYEKMQ (reference sequence). The CDR3 runs to 12 residues. CDR3 region: CASSSREATQYF. CDR3 nucleotide sequence: TGTGCCAGCAGCTCGCGTGAGGCTACGCAGTATTTT.

This clonotype has more than one count but fewer than ten. This chain connects TRBV15 to TRBJ1-2; 8 bases are shared with TRBD1. V was pared by 0 bases and J by 6 bases, with 3 bases of the junction left unmatched. The CDR3 sequence is 14 residues long. CDR1 and CDR2 from the germline V gene are LNHNV and YYDKDF (reference sequence). The CDR3 DNA reads TGTGCCACCAGCAGAGAGCGGACAGGGCATGGCTACACCTTC. This translates into CATSRERTGHGYTF.

This clonotype was detected many times. The chain employs TRBV2 and TRBJ1-1, with unresolved D. This CDR3 region has 13 residues. The germline gives CDR1 SNHLY, CDR2 FYNNEI. V lost 5 bases and J lost 4, with 11 bases in between. CDR3 residues: CASSPTWGTEAFF. Here the CDR3 DNA reads TGTGCCAGCAGTCCGACTTGGGGCACTGAAGCTTTCTTT.